Below are 10 T cell receptor beta chains sequenced from a single sample in a study of cytomegalovirus exposure and HLA in healthy donors. Amplification used 60 Vbeta primers and 13 Jbeta primers. Repertoires were generated with immunoSEQ multiplex PCR, while TCRdb's copy carries only in-frame clones and drops some. There are 130,000 to 150,000 clones in the sample; 80% occur only once, and about 5% lies in the top ten. The specimen was PBMCs. The receptors originated from a male donor in good health and CMV-seronegative.

This sequence joins TRBV6-5 and TRBJ1-1; a weak D match, TRBD1 (5 bases). Trimming left V 7 bases short and J 5 bases short, with 11 bases between. Germline CDR1 is MNHEY and CDR2 is SVGAGI. The CDR3 spans 12 residues. For the CDR3, the DNA is TGTGCCAGCACCTCCCGGGGGACTGAAGCTTTCTTT. Translated: CASTSRGTEAFF.

The V and J genes are TRBV4-2 and TRBJ1-2; 10 nucleotides line up with TRBD1. Trimming took 4 bases from V and 4 from J; bases not matched to a gene: 3. CDR1 is LGHNA, CDR2 YNFKEQ, per germline. The CDR3 extends over 14 amino acids. The CDR3 sequence: CASSPGQGSYGYTF. The CDR3 nucleotides read TGTGCCAGCAGCCCGGGACAGGGGAGCTATGGCTACACCTTC.

The V and J genes are TRBV28 and TRBJ2-5; 10 nucleotides match TRBD1. V was pared by 5 bases and J by 3 bases, with 12 bases of the junction left unmatched. Germline CDR1 and CDR2: MDHEN and SYDVKM. The CDR3 covers 17 residues. DNA of the CDR3: TGTGCCAGCAGTCACCCTCCGGGACAGGGGTATGAAGAGACCCAGTACTTC. Translation gives CASSHPPGQGYEETQYF.

This rearrangement joins TRBV18 to TRBJ2-2; 11 bases are a match to TRBD1. Trimming cost V 4 bases and J 1 base; bases outside gene matches: 8. There are 18 residues in the CDR3. Looked up from germline, CDR1 is KGHSH and CDR2 is LQKENI. CDR3 region: CASSQRTGGLLNTGELFF. Here the CDR3 DNA reads TGTGCCAGCTCACAACGGACAGGGGGCCTTCTGAACACCGGGGAGCTGTTTTTT. The variable domain in full, with the rest retrieved from reference TRBV18 and TRBJ2-2, is NAGVMQNPRHLVRRRGQEARLRCSPMKGHSHVYWYRQLPEEGLKFMVYLQKENIIDESGMPKERFSAEFPKEGPSILRIQQVVRGDSAAYFCASSQRTGGLLNTGELFFGEGSRLTVL.

DNA for the CDR3: TGTGCCAGCAGCGTGACCACCGGGACAGGTAGCTCACCCCTCCACTTT. As protein: CASSVTTGTGSSPLHF. The chain employs TRBV7-9 and TRBJ1-6; 8 positions agree with TRBD1. The CDR3 contains 16 residues. V shed 5 bases and J 10 bases; nucleotides not matched to a gene: 13. Germline values: CDR1 SEHNR, CDR2 FQNEAQ (reference sequence).

The gene calls are TRBV7-9 and TRBJ1-1; D gene ambiguous. This CDR3 is 10 amino acids long. Per germline, CDR1 SEHNR and CDR2 FQNEAQ (reference sequence). Between the trimmed V and J ends, which lost 10 bases and 10 bases, there was a span of 13 bases. The CDR3 DNA follows: TGTGCCACCGAAATCCCCGGAGCTTTCTTT. The encoded protein is CATEIPGAFF.

The chain joins TRBV7-8 to TRBJ1-2, with a tentative D call TRBD1 (6 bases). The V gene lost 2 bases and the J gene lost 2 bases, with 21 bases spanning the gap. Germline V gene lookup returns CDR1 SGHVS and CDR2 FQNEAQ. This CDR3 spans 18 amino acids. CDR3 sequence (DNA): TGTGCCAGCAGCTTACAGGTGGTTGGGGGCAGCTTAAACTATGGCTACACCTTC. Translated, it gives CASSLQVVGGSLNYGYTF.

The chain recombines TRBV30 with TRBJ1-3; D uncertain. This CDR3 comprises 14 residues. V was cut by 2 bases and J by 2 bases, with 10 bases left in between. Germline CDR1 is GTSNPN and CDR2 is SVGIG (reference sequence). As DNA, the CDR3 is TGTGCCTGGAGTAGAGGAGTCCCTGGAAACACCATATATTTT. Translated, it gives CAWSRGVPGNTIYF.

V and J are TRBV19 and TRBJ1-3; D not certain. V shed 5 bases and J shed 4 bases, with 6 bases lying between them. Looked up from germline, CDR1 is LNHDA and CDR2 is SQIVND (reference sequence). The length of the CDR3 is 12 residues. CDR3 nucleotides: TGTGCCAGTAGTCCTGGCGGAAACACCATATATTTT. As protein: CASSPGGNTIYF.

The CDR3 region is CASSPPLEANEKLFF. For the CDR3, the DNA is TGTGCCAGCAGTCCCCCGTTGGAGGCTAATGAAAAACTGTTTTTT. The rearrangement links TRBV28 to TRBJ1-4; D unresolved. In germline, CDR1 is MDHEN, CDR2 SYDVKM. The germline V and J ends were trimmed by 5 bases and 3 bases, with 13 bases remaining between them. This CDR3 is 15 amino acids long.